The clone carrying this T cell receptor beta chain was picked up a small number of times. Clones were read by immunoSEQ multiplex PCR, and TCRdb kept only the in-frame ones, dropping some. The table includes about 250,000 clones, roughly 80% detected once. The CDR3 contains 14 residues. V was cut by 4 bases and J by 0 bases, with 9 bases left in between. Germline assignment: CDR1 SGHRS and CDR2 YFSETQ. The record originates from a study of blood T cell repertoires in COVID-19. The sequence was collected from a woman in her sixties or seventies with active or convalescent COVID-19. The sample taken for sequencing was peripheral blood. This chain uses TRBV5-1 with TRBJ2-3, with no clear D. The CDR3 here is CASSPFGSTDTQYF. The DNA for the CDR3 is TGCGCCAGCAGCCCGTTCGGGAGCACAGATACGCAGTATTTT.